The rows below give T cell receptor beta chains drawn from one sample of a study of blood T cells in healthy people across ages. Via MiXCR, TCRdb re-called the 5' RACE reads, giving one row per CDR3 protein. The sample records roughly 1 million distinct CDR3 sequences, around 25% being singletons. These data were likewise used in another study, on T cells of mothers and their children.

The specimen was blood. These receptors were taken from a girl aged 2 to 9 in good health. The CDR3 runs from the conserved cysteine through the conserved F or W. The D gene is left open where the match is weak. Clone size appears in some rows only: once, few, many, or a class for an expanded clone.

d_call	j_call	v_call	clone_size	cdr3_nt	cdr3_aa
-	TRBJ2-7	TRBV5-4	-	TGTGCCAGCAGCGACCCTGGGCAGGTTCTCTACGAGCAGTACTTC	CASSDPGQVLYEQYF
-	TRBJ2-2	TRBV20-1	-	TGCAGTGCTAGAGACGCAAGGCGAGACGGGGAGCTGTTTTTT	CSARDARRDGELFF
TRBD2	TRBJ2-5	TRBV4-1	few	TGCGCCAGCAGCCAAGATTTAATAGGGACTACCCAAGAGACCCAGTACTTC	CASSQDLIGTTQETQYF
TRBD1	TRBJ2-7	TRBV28	-	TGTGCCAGCAGGGATCTCAGGGGGATCTACGAGCAGTACTTC	CASRDLRGIYEQYF
TRBD1	TRBJ2-5	TRBV3-1	few	TGTGCCAGCAGCCAAATTAGGGGGCTAGGAGAGACCCAGTACTTC	CASSQIRGLGETQYF
-	TRBJ1-2	TRBV6-1	-	TGTGCCAGCAGGGGGGACACAATCTATGGCTACACCTTC	CASRGDTIYGYTF
-	TRBJ2-7	TRBV4-2	-	TGTGCCAGCAGCCAGTCAGGGGAATCCTACGAGCAGTACTTC	CASSQSGESYEQYF
TRBD1	TRBJ2-7	TRBV13	few	TGTGCCAGCAGCTTAGGAGCAGGGGGAGACCACGAGCAGTACTTC	CASSLGAGGDHEQYF
-	TRBJ1-4	TRBV5-6	-	TGTGCCAGCAGCTTGGCCGGTACTTCCAATGAAAAACTGTTTTTT	CASSLAGTSNEKLFF
-	TRBJ2-7	TRBV6-4	-	TGTGCCAGCAGTGACCCTAGGACTACCTACGAGCAGTACTTC	CASSDPRTTYEQYF
-	TRBJ2-3	TRBV27	-	TGTGCCAGCAGAAACACAGGGAGAGGAGGCACAGATACGCAGTATTTT	CASRNTGRGGTDTQYF
-	TRBJ2-1	TRBV28	-	TGTGCCAGCAGTTTAGAGGGGGGCAGGCCCCCCAATGAGCAGTTCTTC	CASSLEGGRPPNEQFF
TRBD2	TRBJ2-3	TRBV5-1	-	TGCGCCAGCAGCCAGACTAGCGGGAGTCCTCCTTGGGATACGCAGTATTTT	CASSQTSGSPPWDTQYF
-	TRBJ2-1	TRBV20-1	-	TGCAGTGCCCTTAAGTCGGGGCAGTACAATGAGCAGTTCTTC	CSALKSGQYNEQFF
-	TRBJ1-2	TRBV28	-	TGTGCCAGCAGTTACCTGCTCCAGGGTGTTGACTATGGCTACACCTTC	CASSYLLQGVDYGYTF
-	TRBJ1-4	TRBV14	-	TGTGCCAGCAGCCAATCGGCCCGGGAGGGTGAAAAACTGTTTTTT	CASSQSAREGEKLFF
-	TRBJ2-3	TRBV9	once	TGTGCCAGCAGCCTCCAAGGGGGGAGCAGGGCAGATACGCAGTATTTT	CASSLQGGSRADTQYF
-	TRBJ2-3	TRBV13	few	TGTGCCAGCAGCCCCCTAGGGGGAGAAACCCCTGTACCAGATACGCAGTATTTT	CASSPLGGETPVPDTQYF
-	TRBJ1-5	TRBV7-8	-	TGTGCCAGCAGCTTGAATTCAGGGATCCTTCAGCCCCAGCATTTT	CASSLNSGILQPQHF
TRBD2	TRBJ2-1	TRBV20-1	few	TGCAGTGCTAGTTACGGGACTAGCAGGAAATACAATGAGCAGTTCTTC	CSASYGTSRKYNEQFF
-	TRBJ2-1	TRBV20-1	-	TGCAGTGGGAGAGGGCTAGCTCAGGCCCCGAGCTCCTACAATGAGCAGTTCTTC	CSGRGLAQAPSSYNEQFF
-	TRBJ1-5	TRBV20-1	-	TGCAGTGCTAGTAAGGGGCAGCCCCAGCATTTT	CSASKGQPQHF
TRBD1	TRBJ1-2	TRBV7-2	few	TGTGCCAGCAGCCGAACAGGGGTCCCCAGTGGCTACACCTTC	CASSRTGVPSGYTF
TRBD2	TRBJ2-7	TRBV20-1	-	TGCAGTGCTGAAACTAGCGGGAGGGCCGACGAGCAGTACTTC	CSAETSGRADEQYF
-	TRBJ1-4	TRBV7-2	few	TGTGCCAGCAGCTTACTGAAGTCCCCCGGAGAAAAACTGTTTTTT	CASSLLKSPGEKLFF
-	TRBJ2-3	TRBV29-1	-	TGCAGCGTTGTAGGGTCCCAGGCCCTCACAGATACGCAGTATTTT	CSVVGSQALTDTQYF
-	TRBJ1-1	TRBV7-2	-	TGTGCCAGCAGCCTTTATCAGGGTGTGGGCACTGAAGCTTTCTTT	CASSLYQGVGTEAFF
TRBD2	TRBJ2-7	TRBV7-2	-	TGTGCCAGCAGTCACCGACTAGCGGGGTCCTACGAGCAGTACTTC	CASSHRLAGSYEQYF
-	TRBJ2-5	TRBV7-9	few	TGTGCCAGCAGCCGACCAAACCAAGAGACCCAGTACTTC	CASSRPNQETQYF
TRBD1	TRBJ1-3	TRBV7-3	few	TGTGCCAGCAGCTTCGAAGGGGGCTATACCATATATTTT	CASSFEGGYTIYF
-	TRBJ2-7	TRBV6-2/TRBV6-3	-	TGTGCCAGCAGTCCTCAAAATTACGAGCAGTACTTC	CASSPQNYEQYF
-	TRBJ2-3	TRBV2	-	TGTGCCAGCAGACCACCGACTGGGCGCACAGATACGCAGTATTTT	CASRPPTGRTDTQYF
TRBD1	TRBJ2-5	TRBV12-5	few	TGTGCTAGTGGTTTGTCCACAGGGGACCAAGAGACCCAGTACTTC	CASGLSTGDQETQYF
TRBD2	TRBJ2-5	TRBV20-1	few	TGCAGTGCTAATTGGGGACTAGCGGGAGCGGGAGAGACCCAGTACTTC	CSANWGLAGAGETQYF
-	TRBJ2-5	TRBV7-9	-	TGTGCCAGCAGCATACTCCAAGAGACCCAGTACTTC	CASSILQETQYF
-	TRBJ2-1	TRBV20-1	-	TGCAGTGCTAGAGATACGAGGGGGGGACACAGCTCCTACAATGAGCAGTTCTTC	CSARDTRGGHSSYNEQFF
TRBD2	TRBJ2-3	TRBV28	few	TGTGCCAGCAGTTTGGCGGGGGAGGCGGATACGCAGTATTTT	CASSLAGEADTQYF
TRBD1	TRBJ2-4	TRBV29-1	-	TGCAGCGCCCCTGCAGGGGGCGACATTCAGTACTTC	CSAPAGGDIQYF
TRBD1	TRBJ1-6	TRBV28	-	TGTGCCAGCAGAGCCGGGACAGAATTTGTGTCACCCCTCCACTTT	CASRAGTEFVSPLHF
TRBD2	TRBJ2-4	TRBV7-8	few	TGTGCCAGCAGCCTCTCGTGGCGGGGGGGGGAAAATATCAAAAACATTCAGTACTTC	CASSLSWRGGENIKNIQYF
-	TRBJ2-3	TRBV6-5	-	TGTGCCAGCAATCATGGGGCCGATACGCAGTATTTT	CASNHGADTQYF
TRBD2	TRBJ2-3	TRBV7-9	-	TGTGCCAGCAGCGAGGGACTAGCGGGAGTCGGCGATACGCAGTATTTT	CASSEGLAGVGDTQYF